The table lists the clone carrying this T cell receptor beta chain with a count of one. Its specificity is not known. The lymph nodes were axillary draining lymph nodes from breast cancer patients. CDR3 length: 13 amino acids. Germline-derived CDR1 and CDR2 are SGHRS and YFSETQ. V was clipped by 3 bases and J by 8 bases, with 14 bases between them. The record originates from a study of breast tumors, draining lymph nodes, adjacent tissues. Study-wide points: Tumor repertoires ranked between lymph nodes and nontumor tissue in diversity, with V and J gene preferences. Luminal-like breast cancer showed significantly greater tumor-nontumor repertoire similarity than basal-like breast cancer did. Tumor T cell lymph node origin was a supported hypothesis, not proven. The data were judged consistent with most tumor T cells coming from lymph node and expanding in tumor.

TCRdb re-analysed the multiplex PCR reads in MiXCR, keeping a single row per CDR3 protein. The repertoire includes around 230,000 distinct CDR3 sequences, 32% of them detected once, and over 1.1% sits in the top ten. The specimen sequenced was axillary lymph node tissue. The TCR sequence derives from a female donor with breast cancer. Some clones in this sample may be carry-over from other donors' samples. This chain uses TRBV5-1 with TRBJ1-2; D might be TRBD1 (6 bases). As DNA, the CDR3 is TGCGCCAGCAGCTCAGCAGGGGCTCGCGGCTACACCTTC. Its protein product is CASSSAGARGYTF.